What follows describes a single T cell receptor (beta chain). Its antigen is as yet unknown. Conversion of TCR transcripts into cDNA relied on 5'RACE template switching, which added a universal primer site and UMIs. One entry per CDR3 protein, called by TCRdb with MiXCR from the 5' RACE reads. The sample records about 300,000 distinct CDR3 sequences, approximately 7% being singletons. The germline CDR1 and CDR2 sequences are LNHDA and SQIVND (reference sequence). The CDR3 is made up of 14 amino acids. V dropped 6 bases and J dropped 0 bases, with 8 bases sitting between them. The data were obtained in a study of T cells after yellow fever vaccination. Study-wide points: Few clonotypes appeared in both CD4 and CD8 compartments.

This clonotype originated in a man in his late teens or twenties who received the YFV17D yellow fever vaccine. The chain combines TRBV19 with TRBJ2-2; D is undetermined. The sequencing here drew on PBMCs, taken about 49 days after the first yellow fever vaccination. The CDR3 nucleotides are TGTGCCAGTAGAACCTTCGCGAACACCGGGGAGCTGTTTTTT. It encodes CASRTFANTGELFF.